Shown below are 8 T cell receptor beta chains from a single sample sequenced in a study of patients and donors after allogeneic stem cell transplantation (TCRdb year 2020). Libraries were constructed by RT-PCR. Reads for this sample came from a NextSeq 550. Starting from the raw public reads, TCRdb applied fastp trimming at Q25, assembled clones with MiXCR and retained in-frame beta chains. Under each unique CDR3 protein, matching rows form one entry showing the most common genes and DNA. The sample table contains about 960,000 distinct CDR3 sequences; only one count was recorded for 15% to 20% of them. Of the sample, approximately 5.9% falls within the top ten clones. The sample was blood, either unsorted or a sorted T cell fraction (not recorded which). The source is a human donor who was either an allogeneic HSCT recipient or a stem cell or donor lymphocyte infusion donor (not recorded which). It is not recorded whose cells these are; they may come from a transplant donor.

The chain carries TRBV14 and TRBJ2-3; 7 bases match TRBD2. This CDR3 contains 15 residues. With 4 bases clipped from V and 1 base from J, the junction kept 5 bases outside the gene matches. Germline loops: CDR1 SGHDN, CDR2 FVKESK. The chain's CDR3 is CASSRGGSGTDTQYF. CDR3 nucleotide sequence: TGTGCCAGCAGCCGGGGGGGGTCGGGCACAGATACGCAGTATTTT.

The CDR3 region has the DNA TGCAGTGCTTCGACTAGCCCAGCGAACACCGGGGAGCTGTTTTTT. It translates to CSASTSPANTGELFF. The chain is built from TRBV20-1 and TRBJ2-2, with TRBD2 identical over 7 bases. Germline assignment: CDR1 DFQATT and CDR2 SNEGSKA (reference sequence). The CDR3 totals 15 residues. The junction had 6 bases not matched to a gene; V was cut back by 5 bases and J by 0 bases.

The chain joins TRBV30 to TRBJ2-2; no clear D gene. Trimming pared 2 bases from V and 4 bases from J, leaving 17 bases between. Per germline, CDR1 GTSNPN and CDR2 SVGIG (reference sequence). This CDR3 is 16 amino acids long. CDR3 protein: CAWSSLGTVTTGELFF. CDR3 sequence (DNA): TGTGCCTGGAGTTCTCTAGGCACAGTCACCACCGGGGAGCTGTTTTTT.

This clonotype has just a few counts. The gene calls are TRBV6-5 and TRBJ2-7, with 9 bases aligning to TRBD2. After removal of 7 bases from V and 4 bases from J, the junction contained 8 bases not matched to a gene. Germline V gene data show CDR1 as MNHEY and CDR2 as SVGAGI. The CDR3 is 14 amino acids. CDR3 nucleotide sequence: TGTGCCAGCACTTATGGAGCGGGGGGATACGAGCAGTACTTC. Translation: CASTYGAGGYEQYF.

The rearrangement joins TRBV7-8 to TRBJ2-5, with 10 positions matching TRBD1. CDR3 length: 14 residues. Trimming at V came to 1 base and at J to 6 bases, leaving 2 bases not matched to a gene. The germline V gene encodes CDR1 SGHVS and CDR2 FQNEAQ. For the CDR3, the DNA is TGTGCCAGCAGCTTAGGGGACAGGGGCCAGACCCAGTACTTC. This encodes CASSLGDRGQTQYF.

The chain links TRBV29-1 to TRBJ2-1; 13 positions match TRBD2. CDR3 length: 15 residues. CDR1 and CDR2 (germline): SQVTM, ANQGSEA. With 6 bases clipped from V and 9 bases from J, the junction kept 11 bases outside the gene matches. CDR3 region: CSVRGLAGVSSEQFF. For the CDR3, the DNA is TGCAGCGTCCGCGGACTAGCGGGGGTATCCAGTGAGCAGTTCTTC.

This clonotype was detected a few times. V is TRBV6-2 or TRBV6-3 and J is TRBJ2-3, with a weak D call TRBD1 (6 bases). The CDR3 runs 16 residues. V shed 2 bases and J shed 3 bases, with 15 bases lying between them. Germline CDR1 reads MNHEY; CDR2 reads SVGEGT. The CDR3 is CASSYSGRGLTDTQYF. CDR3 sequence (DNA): TGTGCCAGCAGTTACAGCGGCAGGGGATTAACAGATACGCAGTATTTT.

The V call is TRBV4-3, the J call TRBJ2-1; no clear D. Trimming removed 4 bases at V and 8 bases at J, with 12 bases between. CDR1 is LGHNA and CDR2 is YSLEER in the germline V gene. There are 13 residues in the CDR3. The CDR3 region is CASSPYDGDEQFF. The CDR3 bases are TGCGCCAGCAGCCCATACGATGGGGATGAGCAGTTCTTC.